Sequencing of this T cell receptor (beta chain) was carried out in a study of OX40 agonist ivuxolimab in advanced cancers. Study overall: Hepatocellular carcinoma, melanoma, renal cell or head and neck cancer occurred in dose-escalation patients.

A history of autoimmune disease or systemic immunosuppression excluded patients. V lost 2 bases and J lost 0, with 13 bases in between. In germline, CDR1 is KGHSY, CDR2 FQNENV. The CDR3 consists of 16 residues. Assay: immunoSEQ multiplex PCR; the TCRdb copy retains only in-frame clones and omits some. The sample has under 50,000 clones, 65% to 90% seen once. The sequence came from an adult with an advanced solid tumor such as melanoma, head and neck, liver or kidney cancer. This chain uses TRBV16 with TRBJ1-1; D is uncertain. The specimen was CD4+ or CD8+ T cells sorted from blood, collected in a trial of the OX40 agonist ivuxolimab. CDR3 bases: TGTGCCAGCAGCCAAGCCGGATCGTATTTGAACACTGAAGCTTTCTTT. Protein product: CASSQAGSYLNTEAFF.